This passage covers 18 T cell receptor beta chains from one sample sequenced in a study of cytomegalovirus exposure and HLA in healthy donors. The PCR made use of 60 Vbeta and 13 Jbeta primers. The table came from immunoSEQ multiplex PCR; TCRdb's copy has only in-frame clones and leaves some out. This table has about 130,000 clones, roughly 70% appearing once. Sequenced: PBMCs. The receptors here all came from a middle-aged man in good health and CMV-seronegative.

The chain combines TRBV5-1 with TRBJ2-7, with 9 positions matching TRBD1. With 0 bases clipped from V and 4 bases from J, the junction kept 2 bases outside the gene matches. The germline CDR1 and CDR2 sequences are SGHRS and YFSETQ. The CDR3 is 14 residues long. Here the CDR3 reads CASSLAGQGYEQYF. The CDR3 bases are TGCGCCAGCAGCTTGGCGGGACAGGGTTACGAGCAGTACTTC.

The rearrangement joins TRBV6-4 to TRBJ2-2; TRBD1 matches 9 bases. The CDR3 runs 16 residues. Germline V lookup: CDR1 MRHNA, CDR2 SNTAGT. The V and J ends lost 5 bases and 0 bases, in that order; junction bases with no gene match: 4. CDR3 coding DNA: TGTGCCAGCAGTAAAACAGGGGGCTCGAACACCGGGGAGCTGTTTTTT. Translated: CASSKTGGSNTGELFF.

The V and J genes are TRBV5-4 and TRBJ2-7; 9 nucleotides align to TRBD1. J gave up 3 bases and V 6 bases, and 7 bases lay outside the gene matches. The CDR3 totals 14 residues. Germline V gives CDR1 SGHNT, CDR2 YYREEE (reference sequence). This CDR3 is CASTPGQGYYEQYF. In nucleotides, the CDR3 is TGTGCCAGCACCCCGGGACAGGGTTACTACGAGCAGTACTTC.

This chain links TRBV28 with TRBJ2-7; 10 bases line up with TRBD1. The CDR3 has 14 residues. Per germline, CDR1 MDHEN and CDR2 SYDVKM. The ends lost 8 bases at V and 5 bases at J; junction bases unmatched: 9. CDR3 region: CASRLRDRGHEQYF. CDR3 DNA: TGTGCCAGCCGGCTCCGGGACAGGGGCCACGAGCAGTACTTC.

V usage is TRBV4-1 and J usage is TRBJ2-3, with a tentative D call TRBD1 (6 bases). Germline V gene sequence: CDR1 MGHRA, CDR2 YSYEKL. The V end was cut by 0 bases, the J end by 5 bases, with 12 bases between. CDR3 size: 15 residues. The CDR3 sequence: CASSQEAGAGDTQYF. CDR3 nucleotides: TGCGCCAGCAGCCAAGAGGCAGGGGCGGGAGATACGCAGTATTTT.

The chain recombines TRBV28 with TRBJ2-1, with a weak D call TRBD2 (5 bases). CDR1 and CDR2 from the germline V gene are MDHEN and SYDVKM. The CDR3 loop spans 13 amino acids. Trimming cost V 5 bases and J 10 bases, with 15 bases left between them. CDR3 residues: CASSADLSGEQFF. The CDR3 DNA reads TGTGCCAGCAGTGCCGACCTTTCGGGAGAGCAGTTCTTC. Combining the CDR3 with reference TRBV28 and TRBJ2-1 gives the whole variable domain DVKVTQSSRYLVKRTGEKVFLECVQDMDHENMFWYRQDPGLGLRLIYFSYDVKMKEKGDIPEGYSVSREKKERFSLILESASTNQTSMYLCASSADLSGEQFFGPGTRLTVL.

The CDR3: CASSYFAVSGNTIYF. CDR3 sequence (DNA): TGTGCCAGCAGTTACTTCGCAGTCTCTGGAAACACCATATATTTT. V and J are TRBV6-6 and TRBJ1-3; D unclear. The CDR3 is made up of 15 amino acids. Germline CDR1 MNHNY, CDR2 SVGAGI (reference sequence). Trimming stripped 1 base from V and 0 bases from J, with 7 bases between.

The V gene is TRBV9, the J gene TRBJ1-4, with 9 bases fitting TRBD1. V shed 0 bases and J 8 bases; nucleotides not matched to a gene: 8. The germline V gene encodes CDR1 SGDLS and CDR2 YYNGEE. The CDR3 is 16 amino acids. CDR3 DNA: TGTGCCAGCAGCGTAGAGGAAGGACAGGGGTACGAAAAACTGTTTTTT. Translated: CASSVEEGQGYEKLFF.

This clone was seen more than once but under ten times. V is TRBV19 and J is TRBJ1-2, with 7 bases matching TRBD1. This CDR3 region has 13 residues. Trimming cost V 3 bases and J 5 bases; bases outside gene matches: 3. Germline CDR1 is LNHDA and CDR2 is SQIVND (reference sequence). CDR3 DNA sequence: TGTGCCAGTAGTATCTCGGGACAGTATGGCTACACCTTC. Amino acids: CASSISGQYGYTF. Full variable domain (outside the CDR3, taken from reference TRBV19 and TRBJ1-2): DGGITQSPKYLFRKEGQNVTLSCEQNLNHDAMYWYRQDPGQGLRLIYYSQIVNDFQKGDIAEGYSVSREKKESFPLTVTSAQKNPTAFYLCASSISGQYGYTFGSGTRLTVV.

Concerning this clone: Other DNA sequences from this sample encode an identical CDR3 as well. V and J are TRBV5-1 and TRBJ2-7, with TRBD1 identical over 7 bases. From germline, CDR1 is SGHRS and CDR2 YFSETQ. CDR3 length: 13 amino acids. The J segment lost 6 bases and the V segment lost 0 bases, leaving 3 bases of the junction unmatched. The DNA of the CDR3 is TGCGCCAGCAGCTTGGGGGCAGGGGGCGAGCAGTACTTC. Amino acids: CASSLGAGGEQYF.

The J gene is TRBJ2-5, the V gene TRBV6-1, with a tentative D call TRBD1 (6 bases). This CDR3 has 13 amino acids. Germline CDR1 reads MNHNS; CDR2 reads SASEGT. V was trimmed by 4 bases and J by 5 bases, leaving 11 bases between them. The DNA of the CDR3 is TGTGCCAGCAGTGGTACAGGGATGGAGACCCAGTACTTC. It codes for CASSGTGMETQYF.

This clone was seen a few times. The genes are TRBV18 and TRBJ2-6; tentatively, D is TRBD1 (6 bases). The CDR3 runs 17 residues. Deletions cut 0 bases from V and 0 bases from J, with 9 bases between. CDR1 KGHSH and CDR2 LQKENI come from the germline V gene. The CDR3 region is CASSPPNRASGANVLTF. In nucleotides, the CDR3 is TGTGCCAGCTCACCACCGAACAGGGCCTCTGGGGCCAACGTCCTGACTTTC.

In DNA, the CDR3 is TGTGCCAGCAGCGTAGGCGGACTAGCGGGGAGTACGCAGTATTTT. Translated, it gives CASSVGGLAGSTQYF. The V and J genes are TRBV9 and TRBJ2-3; 12 bases fit TRBD2. CDR3 length: 15 residues. V lost 0 bases, J lost 8 bases, and 4 bases stayed unmatched. Per the germline V gene, CDR1 is SGDLS and CDR2 is YYNGEE.

This chain uses TRBV18 with TRBJ2-2; D is uncertain. Between the trimmed V and J ends, which lost 6 bases and 3 bases, there was a span of 14 bases. Germline assignment: CDR1 KGHSH and CDR2 LQKENI. The CDR3 contains 15 residues. The CDR3 spells CASSLGLQDTGELFF. CDR3 coding DNA: TGTGCCAGCTCCCTTGGGCTTCAGGACACCGGGGAGCTGTTTTTT.

This clone was observed a handful of times. This rearrangement joins TRBV7-2 to TRBJ2-2; TRBD2 matches 8 bases. There are 13 residues in the CDR3. Germline loops: CDR1 SGHTA, CDR2 FQGNSA. J gave up 7 bases and V 10 bases, and 8 bases lay outside the gene matches. CDR3 protein: CATAGGRDGELFF. CDR3 coding DNA: TGTGCCACTGCGGGGGGCCGGGACGGGGAGCTGTTTTTT. Full variable domain (remainder filled in from reference TRBV7-2 and TRBJ2-2): GAGVSQSPSNKVTEKGKDVELRCDPISGHTALYWYRQSLGQGLEFLIYFQGNSAPDKSGLPSDRFSAERTGGSVSTLTIQRTQQEDSAVYLCATAGGRDGELFFGEGSRLTVL.

The chain carries TRBV5-1 and TRBJ2-1, with 9 bases matching TRBD2. The CDR3 covers 13 residues. V gave up 9 bases and J gave up 4 bases; unmatched junction bases: 5. Germline CDR1 reads SGHRS; CDR2 reads YFSETQ. The CDR3: CATKLAGYNEQFF. CDR3 in DNA: TGCGCCACCAAGCTAGCGGGGTACAATGAGCAGTTCTTC.

This chain connects TRBV6-1 to TRBJ2-5, with 7 positions matching TRBD1. Germline assignment: CDR1 MNHNS and CDR2 SASEGT. This CDR3 spans 14 amino acids. V lost 5 bases to trimming and J lost 0 bases; unmatched junction nucleotides: 3. DNA of the CDR3: TGTGCCAGCAGTCCCGGGACAGACCAAGAGACCCAGTACTTC. Translated, it gives CASSPGTDQETQYF.

This chain links TRBV4-1 with TRBJ1-2; weak D call: TRBD1 (5 bases). CDR1 and CDR2 from the germline V gene are MGHRA and YSYEKL. Between the trimmed V and J ends, which lost 3 bases and 4 bases, there was a span of 15 bases. This CDR3 is built from 15 residues. The CDR3 nucleotides read TGCGCCAGCAGCCACCCAGTGGAGGGGATCTATGGCTACACCTTC. It encodes CASSHPVEGIYGYTF.